These T cell receptor beta chains were read from a single sample in a study of T-cell reconstitution after alpha-beta-depleted transplantation in children. TCRdb re-analysed the PCR reads in MiXCR, keeping a single row per CDR3 protein. The sample consists of roughly 400,000 distinct CDR3 sequences, roughly 21% of them appearing once. The input for sequencing was PBMCs from the stem cell graft donor, taken from the stem cell graft. The receptors come from a human donor who donated a stem cell graft to a child with acute myeloid leukemia. CDR3s include the opening cysteine and the closing phenylalanine or tryptophan. The D gene is left open where the match is weak. Clone size is stated in some rows and not others, as once, few, many or a class when expanded.

D gene | clone size | V gene | CDR3 protein
TRBD1 | few | TRBV6-1 | CASRERTGGYGYTF
TRBD1 | many | TRBV29-1 | CSVGQGPTNEKLFF
- | - | TRBV28 | CASRPGDSGNTIYF
TRBD2 | - | TRBV12-3/TRBV12-4 | CASREGLAGVYEQYF
- | few | TRBV20-1 | CSALSGRELFF
- | few | TRBV11-2 | CASSLPRDQETQYF
- | - | TRBV7-2 | CASSLVVSEQFF
- | - | TRBV7-3 | CASNGGPNTGELFF
TRBD2 | few | TRBV6-2/TRBV6-3 | CASSSRQGLAGGETQYF
- | few | TRBV6-1 | CASSPRGMGTYEQYF
- | - | TRBV2 | CASSPKPTDTQYF
- | many | TRBV28 | CASSLENYGYTF
TRBD1 | few | TRBV27 | CASSHRTGTDTQYF
- | - | TRBV6-1 | CASFSGSERKGHYEQYF
TRBD1 | - | TRBV12-3/TRBV12-4 | CASRPGTGRHSPLHF
- | few | TRBV12-3/TRBV12-4 | CASSLAHRAGQPQHF
- | - | TRBV20-1 | CSALRRLMGNEQFF
- | - | TRBV12-3/TRBV12-4 | CASSSGTDPQETQYF
- | many | TRBV29-1 | CSVEFGSVGSDEQYF
TRBD2 | many | TRBV20-1 | CSARVASGSSYNEQFF
- | few | TRBV10-3 | CAISLDRPPTGELFF
- | once | TRBV12-3/TRBV12-4 | CASSSRHYGYTF
- | - | TRBV6-1 | CASIRFSEGDTYEQYF
TRBD2 | few | TRBV12-3/TRBV12-4 | CASRGSGSTGELFF
- | few | TRBV4-1 | CASSQGGVGELFF
- | - | TRBV20-1 | CSAILRDFIYEQYF
- | few | TRBV20-1 | CSARAPGVEEQFF
- | many | TRBV29-1 | CSVDEAARRDTQYF
- | - | TRBV5-1 | CASSLGDGGYNEQFF
TRBD1 | - | TRBV5-1 | CASSLWDRGSTYNEQFF
TRBD2 | many | TRBV25-1 | CASSGVAGDNEQFF
- | - | TRBV12-3/TRBV12-4 | CASTGQSLAKNIQYF
TRBD1 | - | TRBV6-4 | CASSVDRGRYNEQFF
- | few | TRBV12-3/TRBV12-4 | CASSVGLTRETQYF
TRBD1 | - | TRBV20-1 | CSAREGAPGNTIYF